This T cell receptor (beta chain) was captured by sequencing in a study of T cell repertoires in cytomegalovirus infection (dated by TCRdb to the late 2010s). Looking at the study overall: Alongside well-studied HLA-B-restricted epitopes, the peptide stimulations were aimed at recently identified HLA-C-restricted CMV epitopes, whose presentation resists viral immunomodulation. Because public TCR beta signatures pointed to carriage of CMV infection together with the matching HLA type, the HLA type of each donor mattered for the analysis.

Details on this clonotype: The target of this receptor is not known. Per-base qualities were not stored, and no clone one base away is much larger.

Sequencing was carried out with an Illumina HiSeq 1500. Clones were called with MiXCR by TCRdb after fastp trimmed the public reads at Q25, and only in-frame beta chains were retained. Every CDR3 protein is listed once, alongside the most common genes and DNA of its rows. The sample records some 700,000 distinct CDR3 sequences, around 35% of which are singletons. Around a sixth of the sample comes from the top ten. Overall study results and their limits: In the ex vivo response, HLA-C-restricted CMV-specific TCR beta clonotypes were dominant, and in two of eight donors the single most frequent clonotype came from this HLA-C-restricted group. In both this cohort and an independent cohort of more than 350 donors, the cumulative frequency of public TCR beta family members distinguished carriers of CMV infection plus the relevant HLA type.

The treatment or condition label here, explained by the study, means: in vitro stimulation with specific CMV peptide epitopes to enrich CMV-specific T cells. This TCR was recovered from a human donor in good health (CMV status not recorded). Some clones in this sample may be carry-over from other donors' samples. The specimen comprised cultured PBMCs, sampled from culture after CMV antigen stimulation.

Read as DNA, the sequence is TGTGCCAGCAGCTTCTTCCGGAACCAAGAGACCCAGTACTTC. This translates into CASSFFRNQETQYF. This chain joins TRBV7-2 to TRBJ2-5; the D gene lacks a confident call. The germline ends are 8 bases apart after V is trimmed by 3 bases and J by 0 bases. CDR1 is given as SGHTA and CDR2 as FQGNSA, both from the germline V gene. Inclusive of the bounding cysteine and phenylalanine, the CDR3 is 14 residues long. CDR3 DNA only is kept here, 42 bases in frame from base 1.